The sequence of this T cell receptor (beta chain) was determined in a study of cytomegalovirus exposure and HLA in healthy donors. Amplification used 60 Vbeta primers and 13 Jbeta primers. Method: immunoSEQ multiplex PCR; TCRdb's copy keeps in-frame clones and lacks some. This table has some 120,000 clones, around 73% appearing once. V was pared by 2 bases and J by 5 bases, with 4 bases of the junction left unmatched. The CDR3 contains 15 residues. The V gene's germline CDR1 is MNHEY and CDR2 SMNVEV (reference sequence). The genes are TRBV27 and TRBJ2-1; 9 positions match TRBD2. The clonotype was recovered from a man between 60 and 75 years old in good health and CMV-seropositive. Sample: PBMCs. The CDR3 bases are TGTGCCAGCAGTTTAAGGCGGGGGGGCCACAATGAGCAGTTCTTC. Translating gives CASSLRRGGHNEQFF.